The source of this T cell receptor (beta chain) is a study of T cell repertoires in cytomegalovirus infection. Overall study results and limits: Clonotype analysis showed dominance of the ex vivo response by HLA-C-restricted CMV-specific TCR beta clonotypes.

Trimming shortened V by 6 bases and J by 6 bases, and 8 bases separated the two germline ends. The germline CDR1 and CDR2 sequences are SGHTA and FQGTGA. CDR3 length: 12 amino acids. One entry per CDR3 protein results from TCRdb running MiXCR on the reads. The table shows under 100,000 distinct CDR3 sequences, with 3.5% to 4.5% occurring only once. This clonotype was seen many times. Its antigen remains unknown. Sequencing was carried out using PBMCs. The TCR sequence derives from a human donor in good health (CMV status not recorded). Some clones in this sample may be carry-over from other donors' samples. V is TRBV7-3 and J is TRBJ2-2; D may be TRBD2 (5 bases). The CDR3, as DNA: TGTGCCAGCAGTGAGGGATCCGGGGAGCTGTTTTTT. It yields the protein CASSEGSGELFF.